This T cell receptor beta chain was identified during a study of blood T cells in healthy people across ages. General study points: Researchers deemed the diversity estimates from one million T cells underestimates.

V was trimmed by 6 bases and J by 6 bases, leaving 21 bases between them. The CDR3 runs to 17 residues. From germline, CDR1 is SEHNR and CDR2 FQNEAQ (reference sequence). A second PCR of about 6 to 11 cycles used a sample-barcoded 5' primer and a J-beta primer mix. The authors tagged each cDNA molecule using a template-switch adaptor with 12 random nucleotides. A single record per CDR3 protein comes from TCRdb applying MiXCR to the 5' RACE reads. The table includes 650,000 to 1,000,000 distinct CDR3 sequences, around 36% detected once. Total RNA extracted from each sample amounted to at least 6 micrograms. This clonotype appeared once. The target antigen is unknown.

This receptor was identified in a man between 18 and 29 years old in good health. This chain links TRBV7-9 with TRBJ1-6; no clear D. The sequenced sample consisted of blood. In DNA, the CDR3 is TGTGCCAGCAGGTTGGGCAGCTCCTTTCCCTCTAATTCACCCCTCCACTTT. Translating gives CASRLGSSFPSNSPLHF.